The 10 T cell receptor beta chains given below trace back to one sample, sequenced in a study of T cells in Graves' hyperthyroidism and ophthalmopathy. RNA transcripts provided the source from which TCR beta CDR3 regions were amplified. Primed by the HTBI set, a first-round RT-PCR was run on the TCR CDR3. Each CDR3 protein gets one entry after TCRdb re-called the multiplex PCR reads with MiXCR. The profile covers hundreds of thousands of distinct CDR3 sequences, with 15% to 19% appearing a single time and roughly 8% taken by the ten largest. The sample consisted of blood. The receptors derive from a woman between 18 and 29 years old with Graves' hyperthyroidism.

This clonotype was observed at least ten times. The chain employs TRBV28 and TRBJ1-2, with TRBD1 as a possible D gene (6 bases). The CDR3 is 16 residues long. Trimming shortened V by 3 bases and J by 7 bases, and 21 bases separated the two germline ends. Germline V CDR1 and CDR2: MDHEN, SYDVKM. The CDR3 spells CASSFWAHRAGRGYTF. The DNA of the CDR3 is TGTGCCAGCAGTTTTTGGGCCCACAGGGCAGGACGTGGCTACACCTTC.

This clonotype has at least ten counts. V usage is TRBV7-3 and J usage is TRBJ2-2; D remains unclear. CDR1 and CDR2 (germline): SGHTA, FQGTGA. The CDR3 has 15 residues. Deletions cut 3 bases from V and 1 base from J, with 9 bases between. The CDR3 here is CASSLFVQNTGELFF. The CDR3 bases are TGTGCCAGCAGCTTGTTTGTGCAGAACACCGGGGAGCTGTTTTTT. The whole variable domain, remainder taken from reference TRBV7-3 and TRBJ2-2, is GAGVSQTPSNKVTEKGKYVELRCDPISGHTALYWYRQSLGQGPEFLIYFQGTGAADDSGLPNDRFFAVRPEGSVSTLKIQRTERGDSAVYLCASSLFVQNTGELFFGEGSRLTVL.

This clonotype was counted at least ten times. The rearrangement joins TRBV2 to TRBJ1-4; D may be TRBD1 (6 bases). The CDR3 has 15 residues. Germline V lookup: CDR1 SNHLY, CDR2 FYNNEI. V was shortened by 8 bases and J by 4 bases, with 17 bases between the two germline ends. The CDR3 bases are TGTGCCAGCTCCCGAGGCAGGGGCAATAATGAAAAACTGTTTTTT. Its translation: CASSRGRGNNEKLFF.

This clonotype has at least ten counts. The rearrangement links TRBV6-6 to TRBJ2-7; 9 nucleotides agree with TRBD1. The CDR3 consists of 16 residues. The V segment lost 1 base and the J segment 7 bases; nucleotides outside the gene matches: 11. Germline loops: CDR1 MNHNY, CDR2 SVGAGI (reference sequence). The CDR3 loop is CASSYWTTGGGGEQYF. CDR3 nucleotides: TGTGCCAGCAGTTACTGGACGACAGGGGGAGGAGGAGAGCAGTACTTC.

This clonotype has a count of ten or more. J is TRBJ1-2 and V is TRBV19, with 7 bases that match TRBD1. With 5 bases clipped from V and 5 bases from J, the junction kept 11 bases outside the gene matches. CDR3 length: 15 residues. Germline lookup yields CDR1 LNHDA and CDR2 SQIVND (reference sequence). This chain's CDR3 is CASSPKTGFGYGYTF. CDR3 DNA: TGTGCCAGTAGTCCCAAGACAGGGTTTGGATATGGCTACACCTTC.

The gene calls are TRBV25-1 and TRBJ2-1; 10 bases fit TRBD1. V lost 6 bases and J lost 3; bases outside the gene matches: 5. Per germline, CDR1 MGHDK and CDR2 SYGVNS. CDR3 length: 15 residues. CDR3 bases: TGTGCCAGCAGCCTGGACAGGGGGGTCTACAATGAGCAGTTCTTC. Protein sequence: CASSLDRGVYNEQFF.

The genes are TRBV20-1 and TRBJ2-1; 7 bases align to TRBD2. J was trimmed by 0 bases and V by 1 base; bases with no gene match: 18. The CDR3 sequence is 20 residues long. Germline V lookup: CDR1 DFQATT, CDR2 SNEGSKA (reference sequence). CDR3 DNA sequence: TGCAGTGCTAGAGGGGGGTGGGGGGGGGGGGGGGGAGCCTCCTACAATGAGCAGTTCTTC. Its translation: CSARGGWGGGGGASYNEQFF.

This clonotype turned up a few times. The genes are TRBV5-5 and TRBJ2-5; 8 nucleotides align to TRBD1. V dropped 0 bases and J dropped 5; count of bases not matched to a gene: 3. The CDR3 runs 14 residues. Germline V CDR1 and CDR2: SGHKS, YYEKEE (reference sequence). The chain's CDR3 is CASSLDRGSETQYF. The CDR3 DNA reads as TGTGCCAGCAGCTTGGACAGGGGGTCTGAGACCCAGTACTTC. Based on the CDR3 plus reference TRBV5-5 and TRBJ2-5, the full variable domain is DAGVTQSPTHLIKTRGQQVTLRCSPISGHKSVSWYQQVLGQGPQFIFQYYEKEERGRGNFPDRFSARQFPNYSSELNVNALLLGDSALYLCASSLDRGSETQYFGPGTRLLVL.

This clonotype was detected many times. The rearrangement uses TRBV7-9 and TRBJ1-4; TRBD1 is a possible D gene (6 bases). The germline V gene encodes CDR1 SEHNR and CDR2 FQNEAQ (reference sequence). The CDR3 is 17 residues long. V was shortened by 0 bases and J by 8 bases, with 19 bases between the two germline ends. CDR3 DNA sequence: TGTGCCAGCAGCTTAGCCAGGGGCGGTAGCAGACAAGAAAAACTGTTTTTT. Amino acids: CASSLARGGSRQEKLFF.

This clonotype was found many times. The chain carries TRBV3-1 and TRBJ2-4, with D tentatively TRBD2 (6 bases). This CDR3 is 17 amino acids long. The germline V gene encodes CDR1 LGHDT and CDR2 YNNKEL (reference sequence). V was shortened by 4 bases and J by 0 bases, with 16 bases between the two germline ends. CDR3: CASSLSKGTLAKNIQYF. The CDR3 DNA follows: TGTGCCAGCAGCCTCTCTAAAGGGACTTTAGCCAAAAACATTCAGTACTTC.